The rows below give T cell receptor beta chains drawn from one sample of a study of vaccination effects on CD4 cells after COVID-19. Generated by immunoSEQ multiplex PCR, the TCRdb table keeps only in-frame clones and is missing some. This table has roughly 40,000 clones, around 66% appearing once. No antigens are known for them. The source material was CD4+ T cells from PBMCs cultured without peptide, sampled after COVID-19 vaccination. The receptors stem from a human donor who received a COVID-19 vaccine. Both conserved end residues are part of each CDR3. The order of the fields is clone size, V gene, J gene, CDR3 protein. A row's size may be missing; if present it is once, few, many or a size class.

.	TRBV10-3	TRBJ2-5	CAISESQETQYF
.	TRBV6-5	TRBJ2-3	CASGLAGGKDTQYF
few	TRBV5-4	TRBJ2-1	CASTRQDNEQFF
.	TRBV3-1/TRBV3-2	TRBJ2-1	CASSQAGGVYNEQFF
few	TRBV3-1/TRBV3-2	TRBJ1-5	CASSFNDQPQHF
.	TRBV7-9	TRBJ2-3	CASSFPGSTDTQYF
few	TRBV10-3	TRBJ2-1	CAISETQLAPSGNEQFF
.	TRBV10-1	TRBJ2-5	CASASGQSQETQYF
few	TRBV25-1	TRBJ1-6	CASRRGNSPLHF
.	TRBV7-2	TRBJ1-1	CASSLGTGFTEAFF
.	TRBV6-5	TRBJ2-2	CASSLQGAHTGELFF
.	TRBV19	TRBJ2-7	CASSTGTSAFYEQYF
.	TRBV5-6	TRBJ1-2	CASSLEVRPSF
.	TRBV12-3/TRBV12-4	TRBJ2-1	CASSPGPYEQFF
few	TRBV6-1	TRBJ2-7	CASSESRDYEQYF
.	TRBV5-6	TRBJ1-4	CASRRRTAVNEKLFF
.	TRBV6-6	TRBJ1-6	CASSRNLQYSPLHF
.	TRBV10-1	TRBJ1-4	CASSEFLGEDLFF
.	TRBV5-8	TRBJ2-1	CASSRHLTGNEQFF
.	TRBV29-1	TRBJ1-5	CSVGEWGGRNQPQHF
.	TRBV21-1	TRBJ2-7	CASSKVNEPSYEQYF
few	TRBV2	TRBJ2-1	CASKAGELYNEQFF
.	TRBV15	TRBJ1-3	CATKTGTGNTIYF
.	TRBV4-1	TRBJ1-2	CASSQYSWLSNYGYTF
.	TRBV18	TRBJ2-7	CASSPTEYEQYF
.	TRBV19	TRBJ1-2	CASSGASNYGYTF
.	TRBV19	TRBJ1-2	CASSSQLRYGYTF
once	TRBV6-5	TRBJ2-3	CASSRTSFSTDTQYF
.	TRBV28	TRBJ1-3	CASRVSGNTIYF
medium-sized	TRBV5-8	TRBJ2-2	CASSLQTVKTGELFF
once	TRBV18	TRBJ2-2	CASSPSTKRDTGELFF
.	TRBV24-1	TRBJ2-7	CATSDPGTGSYEQYF
few	TRBV7-2	TRBJ2-7	CASSFRDRVYEQYF
.	TRBV7-8	TRBJ1-3	CASSLWTGEVGNTIYF
.	TRBV5-4	TRBJ2-7	CASSLGRGGSSYEQYF
.	TRBV6-5	TRBJ1-1	CASRPRWGEAFF
once	TRBV5-1	TRBJ2-3	CASSLVAGVGDTQYF
.	TRBV3-1/TRBV3-2	TRBJ1-6	CASSPSGGTGSPLHF
.	TRBV5-4	TRBJ2-1	CASSARLAEQFF
.	TRBV6-5	TRBJ1-1	CASIRGGANTEAFF
.	TRBV6-4	TRBJ2-1	CASSRAGTSGNNEQFF
.	TRBV6-5	TRBJ2-2	CASSYLAGGPGGELFF
.	TRBV5-6	TRBJ2-3	CASSLTDWVTDTQYF
.	TRBV6-5	TRBJ1-1	CASSYLWGEAFF
.	TRBV27	TRBJ2-7	CTHQSGTSDDLSSYEQYF
.	TRBV5-5	TRBJ2-1	CASSQGQGTYNEQFF
once	TRBV24-1	TRBJ1-1	CATSAPGQGHTEAFF
.	TRBV20-1	TRBJ2-7	CSARGGSEQYF
.	TRBV18	TRBJ1-6	CASSRNPGQNSPLHF
few	TRBV12-3/TRBV12-4	TRBJ1-6	CASSFGNSPLHF
.	TRBV3-1/TRBV3-2	TRBJ2-7	CASSPGQGVDEQYF
.	TRBV6-5	TRBJ2-2	CAHRGAGETGELFF
once	TRBV11-3	TRBJ2-5	CASSLNVRETQYF
few	TRBV15	TRBJ1-5	CATSRDQQPQHF
.	TRBV27	TRBJ1-4	CASRTGTGVEKLFF